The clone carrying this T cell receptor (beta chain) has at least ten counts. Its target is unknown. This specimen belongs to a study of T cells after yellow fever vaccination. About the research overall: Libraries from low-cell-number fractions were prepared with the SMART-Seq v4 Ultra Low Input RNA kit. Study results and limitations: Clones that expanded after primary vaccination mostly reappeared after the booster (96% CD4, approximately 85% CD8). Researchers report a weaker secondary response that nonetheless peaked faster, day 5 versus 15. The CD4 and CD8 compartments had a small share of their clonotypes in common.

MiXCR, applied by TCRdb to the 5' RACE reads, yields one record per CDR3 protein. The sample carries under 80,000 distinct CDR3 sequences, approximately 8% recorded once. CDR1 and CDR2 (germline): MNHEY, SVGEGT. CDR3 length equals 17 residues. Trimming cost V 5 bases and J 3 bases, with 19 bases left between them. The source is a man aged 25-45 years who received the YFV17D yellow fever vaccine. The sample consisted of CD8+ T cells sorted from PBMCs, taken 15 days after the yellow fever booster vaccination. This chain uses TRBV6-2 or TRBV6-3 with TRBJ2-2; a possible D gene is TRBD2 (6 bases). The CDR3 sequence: CASSNTPGTQYTGELFF. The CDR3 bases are TGTGCCAGCAGTAACACCCCCGGGACTCAATACACCGGGGAGCTGTTTTTT.